These 7 T cell receptor beta chains were all obtained from the same sample, sequenced in a study of blood T cell repertoires in COVID-19. Clones were sequenced by immunoSEQ multiplex PCR, and TCRdb holds only the in-frame ones, with some missing. The table lists under 55,000 clones, 65% to 90% of them singletons. The sample taken for sequencing was peripheral blood. Source of these receptors: a human donor in a cohort sampled during active COVID-19.

The chain links TRBV5-1 to TRBJ2-2; TRBD2 matches at 8 bases. J was trimmed by 2 bases and V by 2 bases; bases with no gene match: 2. Germline CDR1 is SGHRS and CDR2 is YFSETQ. This CDR3 comprises 15 residues. The DNA of the CDR3 is TGCGCCAGCAGCTTTAGCGGGGCAAACACCGGGGAGCTGTTTTTT. It encodes CASSFSGANTGELFF.

The chain links TRBV12-3 or TRBV12-4 to TRBJ1-1; D possibly corresponds to TRBD1 (5 bases). The CDR3 sequence is 13 residues long. V was trimmed by 6 bases and J by 4 bases, leaving 12 bases between them. In DNA, the CDR3 is TGTGCCAGCAGACCTCAGGGAGGCACTGAAGCTTTCTTT. As protein: CASRPQGGTEAFF.

The J gene is TRBJ2-5, the V gene TRBV28; 7 bases match TRBD1. This CDR3 has 14 residues. Germline assignment: CDR1 MDHEN and CDR2 SYDVKM. V shed 8 bases, J shed 2 bases, and the junction held 8 bases outside the gene matches. CDR3 DNA sequence: TGTGCCAGCCACACACCGGGACAGCAAGAGACCCAGTACTTC. It codes for CASHTPGQQETQYF.

This sequence joins TRBV18 and TRBJ2-7, with D possibly TRBD2 on 6 matching bases. The CDR3 is 20 residues long. Per germline, CDR1 KGHSH and CDR2 LQKENI. V was pared by 0 bases and J by 0 bases, with 24 bases between. The CDR3 coding sequence is TGTGCCAGCTCACCACCCGGGCAGCCCCGAGCGGGCCGCTTCTCCTACGAGCAGTACTTC. Amino acid sequence: CASSPPGQPRAGRFSYEQYF. The complete variable domain, with remaining parts taken from reference TRBV18 and TRBJ2-7, reads NAGVMQNPRHLVRRRGQEARLRCSPMKGHSHVYWYRQLPEEGLKFMVYLQKENIIDESGMPKERFSAEFPKEGPSILRIQQVVRGDSAAYFCASSPPGQPRAGRFSYEQYFGPGTRLTVT.

As to this clone: This sample also contains other DNA sequences that code for the same CDR3. The V gene is TRBV4-2, the J gene TRBJ2-5; a weak D match, TRBD1 (7 bases). The germline V and J ends were trimmed by 2 bases and 2 bases, with 15 bases remaining between them. CDR1 and CDR2 from the germline V gene are LGHNA and YNFKEQ. This CDR3 comprises 16 residues. The CDR3 sequence: CASSQPPGGLQETQYF. DNA for the CDR3: TGTGCCAGCAGCCAACCTCCAGGGGGGCTTCAAGAGACCCAGTACTTC.

The chain is built from TRBV25-1 and TRBJ1-6; D is perhaps TRBD1 (6 bases). Germline assignment: CDR1 MGHDK and CDR2 SYGVNS. Between the trimmed V and J ends, which lost 7 bases and 10 bases, there was a span of 11 bases. The CDR3 totals 12 residues. The CDR3 here is CASTQGRSPLHF. DNA for the CDR3: TGTGCCAGCACACAGGGACGGTCACCCCTCCACTTT.

V usage is TRBV30 and J usage is TRBJ1-3; TRBD1 aligns across 8 bases. V dropped 8 bases and J dropped 0; count of bases not matched to a gene: 6. CDR1 and CDR2 (germline): GTSNPN, SVGIG (reference sequence). CDR3 length equals 14 residues. For the CDR3, the DNA is TGTGCCCGACGAGACAGGGGCTCTGGAAACACCATATATTTT. Translating it yields CARRDRGSGNTIYF.